This TCR beta chain stems from a study of neurological immune-mediated disorders. Note on this clonotype: What it binds is unknown.

PBMCs stored at -80 C, numbering 2 million, were the origin of the unsorted libraries. General study results and limits: The absence of shared CDR3 amino acid sequences among expanded clones across subjects suggests private repertoires in all groups.

The CDR3 is 14 amino acids. CDR1 and CDR2 from the germline V gene are SGHRS and YFSETQ. V gave up 2 bases and J gave up 3 bases, with 11 bases separating them. 5'RACE generated cDNA with 10-nucleotide random UMIs. TCRdb redid the calling of the 5' RACE reads with MiXCR, one entry per CDR3 protein. The sample carries about 78,000 distinct CDR3 sequences, 4.5% to 6.5% recorded once. Material for sequencing was PBMCs. This receptor was identified in a woman aged 25 to 39 with multiple sclerosis. The rearrangement links TRBV5-1 to TRBJ1-1; no firm D call. The CDR3 sequence is CASSFNPGYTEAFF. The CDR3 DNA reads as TGCGCCAGCAGCTTTAATCCGGGGTACACTGAAGCTTTCTTT.